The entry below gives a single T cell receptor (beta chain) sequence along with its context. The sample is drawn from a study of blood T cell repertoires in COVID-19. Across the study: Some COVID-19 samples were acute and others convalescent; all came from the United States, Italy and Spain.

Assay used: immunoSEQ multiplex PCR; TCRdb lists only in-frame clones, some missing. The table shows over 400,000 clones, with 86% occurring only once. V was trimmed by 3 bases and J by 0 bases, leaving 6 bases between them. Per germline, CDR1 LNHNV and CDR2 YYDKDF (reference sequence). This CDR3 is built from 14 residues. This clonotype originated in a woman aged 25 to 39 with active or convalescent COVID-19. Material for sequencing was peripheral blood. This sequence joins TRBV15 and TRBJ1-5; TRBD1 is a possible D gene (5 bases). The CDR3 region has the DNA TGTGCCACCAGCAGGGGGGGTAGCAATCAGCCCCAGCATTTT. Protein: CATSRGGSNQPQHF.